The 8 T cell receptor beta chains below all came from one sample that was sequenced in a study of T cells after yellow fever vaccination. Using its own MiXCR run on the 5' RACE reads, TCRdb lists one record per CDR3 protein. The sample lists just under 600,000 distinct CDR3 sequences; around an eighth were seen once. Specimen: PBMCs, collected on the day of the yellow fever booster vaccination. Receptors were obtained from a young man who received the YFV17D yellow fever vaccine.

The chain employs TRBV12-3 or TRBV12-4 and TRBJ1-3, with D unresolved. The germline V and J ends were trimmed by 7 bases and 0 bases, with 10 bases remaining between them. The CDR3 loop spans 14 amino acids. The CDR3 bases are TGTGCCAGCAAGCCGGGGAGCTCTGGAAACACCATATATTTT. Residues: CASKPGSSGNTIYF.

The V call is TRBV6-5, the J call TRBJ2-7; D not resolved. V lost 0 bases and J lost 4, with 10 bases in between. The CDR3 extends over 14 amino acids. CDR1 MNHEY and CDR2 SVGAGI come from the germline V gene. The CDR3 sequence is CASSYSTQTYEQYF. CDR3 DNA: TGTGCCAGCAGTTACTCAACTCAAACATACGAGCAGTACTTC.

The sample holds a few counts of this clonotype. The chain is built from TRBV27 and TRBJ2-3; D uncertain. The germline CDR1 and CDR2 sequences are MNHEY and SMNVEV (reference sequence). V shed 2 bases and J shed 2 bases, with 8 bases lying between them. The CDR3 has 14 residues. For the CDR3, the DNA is TGTGCCAGCAGTTTAAGGGTGGCCACAGATACGCAGTATTTT. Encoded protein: CASSLRVATDTQYF.

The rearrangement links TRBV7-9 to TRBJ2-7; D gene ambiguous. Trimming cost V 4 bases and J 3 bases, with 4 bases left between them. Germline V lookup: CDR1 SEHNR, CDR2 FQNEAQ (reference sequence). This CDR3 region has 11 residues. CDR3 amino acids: CASSWDYEQYF. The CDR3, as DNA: TGTGCCAGCAGCTGGGACTACGAGCAGTACTTC.

The CDR3 here is CASSLLGGRGANTEAFF. The CDR3 DNA reads TGTGCCAGCAGTTTATTAGGTGGTCGGGGAGCAAACACTGAAGCTTTCTTT. The chain couples TRBV27 to TRBJ1-1; D call uncertain. CDR1 MNHEY and CDR2 SMNVEV come from the germline V gene (reference sequence). The CDR3 extends over 17 amino acids. V was trimmed by 1 base and J by 2 bases, leaving 17 bases between them.

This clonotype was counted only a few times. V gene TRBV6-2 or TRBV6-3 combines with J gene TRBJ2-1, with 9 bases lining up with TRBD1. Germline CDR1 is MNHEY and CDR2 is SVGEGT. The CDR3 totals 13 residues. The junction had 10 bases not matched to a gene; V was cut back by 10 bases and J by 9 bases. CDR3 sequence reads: CATRTGEFGEQFF. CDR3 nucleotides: TGTGCCACCCGGACAGGGGAGTTCGGTGAGCAGTTCTTC.

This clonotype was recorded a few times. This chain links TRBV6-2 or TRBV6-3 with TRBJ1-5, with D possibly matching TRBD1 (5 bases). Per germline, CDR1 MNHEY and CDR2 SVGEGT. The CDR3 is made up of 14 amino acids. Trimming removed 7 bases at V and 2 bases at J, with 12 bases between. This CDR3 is CASMSEGGNQPQHF. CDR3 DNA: TGTGCCAGCATGTCGGAAGGGGGCAATCAGCCCCAGCATTTT.

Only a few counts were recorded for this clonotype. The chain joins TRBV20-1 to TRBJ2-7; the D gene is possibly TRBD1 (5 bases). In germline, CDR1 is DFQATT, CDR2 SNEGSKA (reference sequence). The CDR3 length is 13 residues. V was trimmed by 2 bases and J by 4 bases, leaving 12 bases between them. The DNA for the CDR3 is TGCAGTGCTAGACCCGCAGGGTATTACGAGCAGTACTTC. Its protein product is CSARPAGYYEQYF.